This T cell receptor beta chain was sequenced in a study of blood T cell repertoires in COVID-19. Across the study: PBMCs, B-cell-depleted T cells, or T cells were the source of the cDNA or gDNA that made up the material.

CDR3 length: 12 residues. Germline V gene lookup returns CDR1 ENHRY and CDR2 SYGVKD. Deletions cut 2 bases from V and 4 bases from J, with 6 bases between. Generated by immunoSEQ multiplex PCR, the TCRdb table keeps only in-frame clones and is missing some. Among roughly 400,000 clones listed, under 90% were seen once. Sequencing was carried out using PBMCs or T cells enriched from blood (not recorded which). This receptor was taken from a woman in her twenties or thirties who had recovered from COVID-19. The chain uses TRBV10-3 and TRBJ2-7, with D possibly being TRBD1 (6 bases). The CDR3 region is CAISEGQYEQYF. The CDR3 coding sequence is TGTGCCATCAGTGAGGGACAGTACGAGCAGTACTTC.